This TCR beta chain came from a study of blood T cell repertoires in COVID-19. V was cut by 5 bases and J by 0 bases, with 6 bases left in between. Germline lookup yields CDR1 SGHRS and CDR2 YFSETQ. This CDR3 contains 13 residues. Produced via immunoSEQ multiplex PCR; TCRdb's table is partial and in-frame only. The profile shows about 410,000 clones, 75% to 90% of them singletons. Source material: peripheral blood. This receptor was taken from a woman in her twenties or thirties with active or convalescent COVID-19. The rearrangement uses TRBV5-1 and TRBJ2-1; D is possibly TRBD2 (6 bases). CDR3: CASRRDSYNEQFF. The DNA of the CDR3 is TGCGCCAGCAGGCGGGACTCCTACAATGAGCAGTTCTTC. Full variable domain (missing parts from reference TRBV5-1 and TRBJ2-1): KAGVTQTPRYLIKTRGQQVTLSCSPISGHRSVSWYQQTPGQGLQFLFEYFSETQRNKGNFPGRFSGRQFSNSRSEMNVSTLELGDSALYLCASRRDSYNEQFFGPGTRLTVL.